This TCR beta chain stems from a study of OX40 agonist ivuxolimab in advanced cancers. Study in general: Each dose-escalation patient presented with hepatocellular carcinoma, melanoma, renal cell or head and neck cancer. Of the patients, three showed partial responses, one with hepatocellular carcinoma and two with cutaneous melanoma.

The repertoire was sequenced with immunoSEQ multiplex PCR; TCRdb's copy has only in-frame clones and lacks some. The profile covers approximately 77,000 clones, with 92% appearing a single time and 0.53% taken by the ten largest. From germline, CDR1 is SQVTM and CDR2 ANQGSEA. This CDR3 has 11 amino acids. Trimming took off 8 bases at V and 8 bases at J, with 15 bases between the two ends. The rearrangement uses TRBV29-1 and TRBJ1-2; weak D call: TRBD1 (6 bases). Sequences were derived from CD4+ or CD8+ T cells sorted from blood, sampled in a trial of the OX40 agonist ivuxolimab. This TCR came from an adult with an advanced solid tumor such as melanoma, head and neck, liver or kidney cancer. The CDR3 region is CSSEGGGGYTF. The DNA for the CDR3 is TGCAGCTCCGAGGGAGGGGGAGGCTACACCTTC. Supplemented by reference TRBV29-1 and TRBJ1-2, the full variable domain reads SAVISQKPSRDICQRGTSLTIQCQVDSQVTMMFWYRQQPGQSLTLIATANQGSEATYESGFVIDKFPISRPNLTFSTLTVSNMSPEDSSIYLCSSEGGGGYTFGSGTRLTVV.